Shown below are 8 T cell receptor beta chains from a single sample sequenced in a study of human T cells and chemical hapten exposure. A single record per CDR3 protein comes from TCRdb applying MiXCR to the RACE reads. The sample includes about 110,000 distinct CDR3 sequences, approximately 8.8% seen only once; the top ten take approximately 2.8%. Time point of the sample: patch test 2, 6 weeks after DPC sensitization. Treatment meaning: therapeutic diphenylcyclopropenone sensitization with weekly scalp DPC. The material was whole blood, obtained in connection with sensitization to the hapten diphenylcyclopropenone (DPC). Receptors originate from a woman between 40 and 55 years old with alopecia areata. Some clones in this sample may be carry-over from other donors' samples.

The sample holds one count of this clonotype. The rearrangement joins TRBV5-1 to TRBJ1-6; tentative D call: TRBD1 (5 bases). The CDR3 has 16 residues. Trimming removed 3 bases at V and 4 bases at J, with 14 bases between. Germline V CDR1 and CDR2: SGHRS, YFSETQ. The CDR3 DNA is TGCGCCAGCAGCTCTCAGGGTGTTTCTTATAATTCACCCCTCCACTTT. Its translation is CASSSQGVSYNSPLHF.

This clonotype has just a few counts. The chain couples TRBV21-1 to TRBJ2-7; the tabulated D call, TRBD1, remains unverified against the DNA. TRBV21-1 is noted as a pseudogene. The CDR3 has 13 amino acids. CDR3 loop: CATDPGQGDQQYF. CDR3 nucleotides: TGTGCCACCGACCCGGGACAGGGGGACCAGCAGTACTTC.

This clonotype was counted many times. Germline is not matched at one junction end, which may reflect a read error. The rearrangement joins TRBV7-9 to TRBJ2-4, with D possibly TRBD1 on 6 matching bases. The CDR3 covers 12 residues. Per germline, CDR1 SEHNR and CDR2 FQNEAQ (reference sequence). DNA for the CDR3: TGTGCCAGCAGCTTAAATTTAGACTCAGGGGACTTC. Residues: CASSLNLDSGDF.

This clonotype was seen more than once but under ten times. For the CDR3, the DNA is TGTGCCAGCAGCTCGTACGGGGGGGTTAGCACAGATACGCAGTATTTT. This sequence encodes CASSSYGGVSTDTQYF. The chain combines TRBV7-3 with TRBJ2-3; 8 bases agree with TRBD2. After removal of 4 bases from V and 0 bases from J, the junction contained 6 bases not matched to a gene. Germline V lookup: CDR1 SGHTA, CDR2 FQGTGA. This CDR3 is 16 amino acids long.

This clonotype showed up just a few times. The chain couples TRBV5-3 to TRBJ2-7; D call uncertain. TRBV5-3 falls under the ORF class, with uncertain function. Trimming pared 2 bases from V and 0 bases from J, leaving 15 bases between. The CDR3 has 16 amino acids. CDR3 sequence reads: CARSFIPAASSYEQYF. For the CDR3, the DNA is TGTGCCAGAAGCTTCATTCCGGCGGCCAGCTCCTACGAGCAGTACTTC.

A word on this clonotype: A much larger clonotype is one base distant, so this may be a read error. The chain couples TRBV7-2 to TRBJ2-1, with D uncertain. The CDR3 is 12 residues long. Looked up from germline, CDR1 is SGHTA and CDR2 is FQGNSA. V was shortened by 4 bases and J by 5 bases, with 6 bases between the two germline ends. The CDR3 sequence: CASSYGNNEQFF. CDR3 coding DNA: TGTGCCAGCAGCTATGGGAACAATGAGCAGTTCTTC.

This clonotype was picked up many times. The V call is TRBV5-1, the J call TRBJ2-7; TRBD1 matches 8 bases. CDR1 and CDR2 from the germline V gene are SGHRS and YFSETQ. The CDR3 covers 14 residues. Germline trimming cut 3 bases from V and 6 bases from J; bases unmatched to any gene: 8. As DNA, the CDR3 is TGCGCCAGCAGCTCTCGGACAGGGCAAGGCGAGCAGTACTTC. Translating gives CASSSRTGQGEQYF.

This clonotype was observed many times. V is TRBV4-3 and J is TRBJ2-2, with D tentatively TRBD1 or TRBD2 (5 bases each). Germline V gives CDR1 LGHNA, CDR2 YSLEER. CDR3 size: 17 residues. Trimming took off 0 bases at V and 4 bases at J, with 15 bases between the two ends. The CDR3 region is CASSQDLGDLGTGELFF. Written as DNA, the CDR3 is TGCGCCAGCAGCCAAGATCTGGGGGACCTTGGCACCGGGGAGCTGTTTTTT.